There are many counts of the clone carrying this T cell receptor (beta chain). What it binds is not known. The data stem from a study of T cells after yellow fever vaccination. The study's findings and limits: Most primary-vaccination clones reappeared after the booster (about 95% CD4, roughly 90% CD8). Contaminating bulk clonotypes could be abundant in FACS-sorted repertoires.

The TCR cDNA carried a universal primer site and UMIs from 5'RACE template switching. TCRdb redid the calling of the 5' RACE reads with MiXCR, one entry per CDR3 protein. The sample yields 100,000 to 150,000 distinct CDR3 sequences, more than 6.5% seen once. The CDR3 has 16 residues. Germline CDR1 and CDR2: SGHRS and YFSETQ. Unmatched junction bases numbered 6, after V lost 4 bases and J lost 6 bases. Sequences were derived from CD4+ T cells sorted from PBMCs, sampled roughly 10 days after the first yellow fever vaccination. This clonotype was sampled from a man aged 18 to 30 who received the YFV17D yellow fever vaccine. The genes are TRBV5-1 and TRBJ2-1, with 14 bases lining up with TRBD2. The CDR3 DNA sequence: TGCGCCAGCAGCCTCCAGACTAGCGGGGGGGTCAATGAGCAGTTCTTC. Protein product: CASSLQTSGGVNEQFF.